This is a list of T cell receptor beta chains from one sample in a study of blood T cell repertoires in COVID-19. Data came from immunoSEQ multiplex PCR; TCRdb stores just in-frame clones and leaves some out. This sample has approximately 150,000 clones, with 84% found just once. Input material: peripheral blood. The receptors shown here come from a young man with COVID-19, enrolled during active disease. CDR3s include the opening cysteine and the closing phenylalanine or tryptophan. Fields, in order: J gene, clone size, D gene, V gene, CDR3 DNA, CDR3 protein. D genes are given only for firm matches. Where a row states a size, it is once, few, many or the class of an expanded clone; other rows omit it.

J: TRBJ1-5
size: few
D: -
V: TRBV28
DNA: TGTGCCAGCAGAAACCACAGGGTGGCCCGGCAGCCCCAGCATTTT
CDR3: CASRNHRVARQPQHF

J: TRBJ2-1
size: few
D: -
V: TRBV6-5
DNA: TGTGCCAGCAGTTACTTGAGGCAGGGAGGAAGTGAGCAGTTCTTC
CDR3: CASSYLRQGGSEQFF

J: TRBJ1-4
size: -
D: -
V: TRBV28
DNA: TGTGCCAGCACACGGGGTGGCTCAGAGGAAAAACTGTTTTTT
CDR3: CASTRGGSEEKLFF

J: TRBJ1-4
size: -
D: -
V: TRBV4-1
DNA: TGCGCCAGCAGCCAAGTAGCGGGAAAACTGTTTTTT
CDR3: CASSQVAGKLFF

J: TRBJ1-5
size: -
D: -
V: TRBV12-3/TRBV12-4
DNA: TGTGCCAGCAGCACCAGGACATCCCCCCAGCATTTT
CDR3: CASSTRTSPQHF

J: TRBJ2-5
size: -
D: TRBD1
V: TRBV9
DNA: TGTGCCAGCAGCTTACAGGGGGCTCTTTCCCAAGAGACCCAGTACTTC
CDR3: CASSLQGALSQETQYF

J: TRBJ2-1
size: -
D: -
V: TRBV6-7
DNA: TGTGCCAGCAGTTACTCTTTAGCCTTGGAGTGCAATGAGCAGTTCTTC
CDR3: CASSYSLALECNEQFF

J: TRBJ2-7
size: -
D: -
V: TRBV11-3
DNA: TGTGCCAGCAGCTTAGAGGCGGATTCCGAGCAGTACTTC
CDR3: CASSLEADSEQYF

J: TRBJ2-7
size: -
D: TRBD1
V: TRBV28
DNA: TGTGCCAGCAGTGGGACAGGACCACAACCCGGAGGCTTC
CDR3: CASSGTGPQPGGF

J: TRBJ1-2
size: -
D: TRBD1
V: TRBV5-6
DNA: TGTGCCAGCAGCCCCCTGGGTCAGGGGGATGGCGGCTACACCTTC
CDR3: CASSPLGQGDGGYTF

J: TRBJ2-3
size: -
D: TRBD1
V: TRBV6-5
DNA: TGTGCCAGTACAGACAGGGACACAGATACGCAGTATTTT
CDR3: CASTDRDTDTQYF

J: TRBJ1-1
size: few
D: -
V: TRBV4-1
DNA: TGCGCCAGCAGCCAAGATAGGCGGGTTCAAGCTTTCTTT
CDR3: CASSQDRRVQAFF

J: TRBJ1-6
size: once
D: TRBD1
V: TRBV27
DNA: TGTGCCAGCGGGACAGGTTTTAGCTCCTATAATTCACCCCTCCACTTT
CDR3: CASGTGFSSYNSPLHF

J: TRBJ1-4
size: -
D: -
V: TRBV2
DNA: TGTGCCAGCAGTCAGGGGGAAAAACTGTTTTTT
CDR3: CASSQGEKLFF

J: TRBJ2-2
size: -
D: -
V: TRBV3-1/TRBV3-2
DNA: TGTGCCAGCAGCCATTCAACCACAGGGTTGACCACCGGGGAGCTGTTTTTT
CDR3: CASSHSTTGLTTGELFF

J: TRBJ1-1
size: -
D: TRBD1
V: TRBV3-1/TRBV3-2
DNA: TGTGCCAGCAGCGGGCGAAACAGGGGGAACACTGAAGCTTTCTTT
CDR3: CASSGRNRGNTEAFF

J: TRBJ2-3
size: few
D: -
V: TRBV3-1/TRBV3-2
DNA: TGTGCCAGCAGCCGAATAGCTTTCACAGATACGCAGTATTTT
CDR3: CASSRIAFTDTQYF

J: TRBJ1-4
size: -
D: -
V: TRBV14
DNA: TGTGCCAGCAGCCAAGAGGGGGGGCCCCAAAAACTGTTTTTT
CDR3: CASSQEGGPQKLFF

J: TRBJ1-6
size: once
D: -
V: TRBV7-9
DNA: TGTGCCAGCAGCTCTATAGATTCACCCCTCCACTTT
CDR3: CASSSIDSPLHF

J: TRBJ2-1
size: -
D: TRBD2
V: TRBV12-5
DNA: TGTGCTAGTGGTTTGGAGAAAACTAGCGGGAGCATCAATGAGCAGTTCTTC
CDR3: CASGLEKTSGSINEQFF

J: TRBJ1-6
size: -
D: -
V: TRBV5-1
DNA: TGCGCCAGCAGCCGCTCGACAGGCGAGCTCTCACCCCTCCACTTT
CDR3: CASSRSTGELSPLHF

J: TRBJ2-7
size: once
D: -
V: TRBV4-2
DNA: TGTGCCAGCAGCCTGGCGGGGCCCTACGAGCAGTACTTC
CDR3: CASSLAGPYEQYF

J: TRBJ2-2
size: -
D: TRBD1
V: TRBV7-3
DNA: TGTGCCAGCAGCTCCCGACAGGGAGACACCGGGGAGCTGTTTTTT
CDR3: CASSSRQGDTGELFF

J: TRBJ2-1
size: -
D: TRBD2
V: TRBV10-3
DNA: TGTGCCATCAGTGAGACACTAGCGGGAGGGCCGGGTAATGAGCAGTTCTTC
CDR3: CAISETLAGGPGNEQFF

J: TRBJ1-5
size: -
D: -
V: TRBV2
DNA: TGTGCCAGCATCCCGGAGGGTATCAGCAATCAGCCCCAGCATTTT
CDR3: CASIPEGISNQPQHF

J: TRBJ1-3
size: -
D: TRBD1
V: TRBV30
DNA: TGTGCCTGGAGTACCGACAGGGCGGACACCATATATTTT
CDR3: CAWSTDRADTIYF

J: TRBJ1-1
size: -
D: -
V: TRBV19
DNA: TGTGCCAGTAGTATAGGAGCCCTTGAAGCTTTCTTT
CDR3: CASSIGALEAFF

J: TRBJ1-4
size: -
D: -
V: TRBV9
DNA: TGTGCCAGCAGCGCCCACGGGGCAACTAATGAAAAACTGTTTTTT
CDR3: CASSAHGATNEKLFF

J: TRBJ1-3
size: -
D: -
V: TRBV6-2/TRBV6-3
DNA: TGTGCCAGCAGTCCCACAAGAAGCTCTGGAAACACCATATATTTT
CDR3: CASSPTRSSGNTIYF

J: TRBJ2-5
size: -
D: -
V: TRBV4-3
DNA: TGCGCCAGCAGCTCTAGGACAGGCGGGGAAGAGACCCAGTACTTC
CDR3: CASSSRTGGEETQYF

J: TRBJ2-2
size: -
D: -
V: TRBV4-3
DNA: TGCGCCAGCAGCCTATTTTCTAGGGGCACCGGGGAGCTGTTTTTT
CDR3: CASSLFSRGTGELFF

J: TRBJ1-2
size: -
D: -
V: TRBV19
DNA: TGTGCCAGTAGTCTCACAGGGACCGGCTACACCTTC
CDR3: CASSLTGTGYTF

J: TRBJ2-1
size: -
D: -
V: TRBV6-2/TRBV6-3
DNA: TGTGCCAGCAGTTCATCAGGACTCTCCTACAATGAGCAGTTCTTC
CDR3: CASSSSGLSYNEQFF

J: TRBJ1-1
size: -
D: -
V: TRBV6-5
DNA: TGTGCCAGCAGCCCATCGCGGGGTTTGAACACTGAAGCTTTCTTT
CDR3: CASSPSRGLNTEAFF

J: TRBJ2-1
size: -
D: -
V: TRBV5-6
DNA: TGTGCCAGCAGCCTGCCAGCGTTGACCAATGAGCAGTTCTTC
CDR3: CASSLPALTNEQFF

J: TRBJ2-2
size: -
D: TRBD2
V: TRBV10-1
DNA: TGCGCCAGCAGTGAGTCGGTTATTGGACTAGCGGGATCGGCCGGGGAGCTGTTTTTT
CDR3: CASSESVIGLAGSAGELFF

J: TRBJ1-2
size: -
D: -
V: TRBV19
DNA: TGTGCCAGTAGTATCTCTGATGGCAGGCGCTACACCTTC
CDR3: CASSISDGRRYTF

J: TRBJ2-1
size: -
D: TRBD2
V: TRBV3-1/TRBV3-2
DNA: TGTGCCAGCAGCCTAAGCGGGAGGACTTCCCACAATGAGCAGTTCTTC
CDR3: CASSLSGRTSHNEQFF

J: TRBJ2-7
size: -
D: -
V: TRBV11-2
DNA: TGTGCCAGCAAAAGCTCGTCGTCATCATACTACGAGCAGTACTTC
CDR3: CASKSSSSSYYEQYF

J: TRBJ2-2
size: -
D: -
V: TRBV27
DNA: TGTGCCAGCACTTGGCGCAGGGGCAACACCGGGGAGCTGTTTTTT
CDR3: CASTWRRGNTGELFF

J: TRBJ2-7
size: -
D: TRBD1
V: TRBV10-2
DNA: TGCGCCAGTAGGGGACAGATGGACTCCTACGAGCAGTACTTC
CDR3: CASRGQMDSYEQYF

J: TRBJ1-1
size: -
D: TRBD1
V: TRBV12-5
DNA: TGTGCTAGTGGTTTGGTCGGGACAGGGGAGGGGACTAACACTGAAGCTTTCTTT
CDR3: CASGLVGTGEGTNTEAFF

J: TRBJ2-7
size: -
D: TRBD2
V: TRBV19
DNA: TGTGCCAGTAGTACTCCCTTACTAGCGGAGCAGTACTTC
CDR3: CASSTPLLAEQYF

J: TRBJ2-3
size: -
D: TRBD2
V: TRBV10-3
DNA: TGTGCCATCACCACCGGACTAGCGGGAGTTGATACGCAGTATTTT
CDR3: CAITTGLAGVDTQYF

J: TRBJ2-1
size: -
D: -
V: TRBV2
DNA: TGTGCCAGCCGGGACTTCTCCTACAATGAGCAGTTCTTC
CDR3: CASRDFSYNEQFF

J: TRBJ1-4
size: -
D: -
V: TRBV7-2
DNA: TGTGCCAGCAGCTCAGGGAATCAGCTAAATGAAAAACTGTTTTTT
CDR3: CASSSGNQLNEKLFF

J: TRBJ1-6
size: -
D: -
V: TRBV6-1
DNA: TGTGCCAGCAGTGCAAATTCACCCCTCCACTTT
CDR3: CASSANSPLHF

J: TRBJ2-2
size: -
D: -
V: TRBV6-5
DNA: TGTGCCAGCAGGGTGCAGGATAACACCGGGGAGCTGTTTTTT
CDR3: CASRVQDNTGELFF

J: TRBJ2-3
size: -
D: -
V: TRBV10-3
DNA: TGTGCCATCAGTGGTCCTGGGGCGTTGGATACGCAGTATTTT
CDR3: CAISGPGALDTQYF

J: TRBJ1-5
size: -
D: -
V: TRBV5-1
DNA: TGCGCCAGCAGCCCAGGTGCTTTATCCGGGGGTCAGCCCCAGCATTTT
CDR3: CASSPGALSGGQPQHF

J: TRBJ2-7
size: -
D: TRBD1
V: TRBV28
DNA: TGTGCCAGCAGTTTACCCGGACAGGGGGCGAGGTACGAGCAGTACTTC
CDR3: CASSLPGQGARYEQYF

J: TRBJ1-2
size: -
D: -
V: TRBV7-9
DNA: TGTGCCAGCAGCTTAGCGGAGGTTGAACGGGGCTACACCTTC
CDR3: CASSLAEVERGYTF